Each of the 8 T cell receptor beta chains below was sequenced from the same sample in a study of blood T cells in healthy people across ages. The authors ran a second PCR of 7 to 11 cycles using a sample-barcoded 5' primer and a J-beta primer mix. TCRdb reanalysed the 5' RACE reads using MiXCR and keeps one entry per CDR3 protein. Of hundreds of thousands of distinct CDR3 sequences in the sample, roughly 41% are singletons; the top ten hold roughly 30%. The sequenced sample consisted of blood. The receptors were sampled from a man of 80 years or more in good health.

The V and J genes are TRBV7-9 and TRBJ2-3; 7 bases align to TRBD1. J lost 2 bases, V lost 3 bases, and 5 bases had no gene match. Germline loops: CDR1 SEHNR, CDR2 FQNEAQ (reference sequence). The CDR3 loop spans 15 amino acids. CDR3 in amino acids: CASSLMGTVTDTQYF. The DNA for the CDR3 is TGTGCCAGCAGCTTGATGGGGACAGTCACAGATACGCAGTATTTT.

This clonotype was counted a single time. This chain uses TRBV27 with TRBJ1-6, with D possibly being TRBD1 (6 bases). The CDR3 extends over 15 amino acids. V was pared by 5 bases and J by 10 bases, with 18 bases between. CDR1 MNHEY and CDR2 SMNVEV come from the germline V gene (reference sequence). The CDR3 reads CASSARGDTRSPLHF. The CDR3 nucleotides read TGTGCCAGCAGTGCCCGTGGGGACACAAGATCACCCCTCCACTTT.

This chain joins TRBV29-1 and TRBJ2-1, with D tentatively TRBD1 (5 bases). Germline V gene sequence: CDR1 SQVTM, CDR2 ANQGSEA. Trimming stripped 7 bases from V and 4 bases from J, with 11 bases between. CDR3 length: 12 amino acids. CDR3 in amino acids: CSATTVYNEQFF. Written as DNA, the CDR3 is TGCAGCGCCACGACAGTATACAATGAGCAGTTCTTC.

The chain joins TRBV6-2 or TRBV6-3 to TRBJ2-5; tentatively, D is TRBD1 (5 bases). This CDR3 spans 14 amino acids. Germline V gene data show CDR1 as MNHEY and CDR2 as SVGEGT. Trimming removed 0 bases at V and 5 bases at J, with 10 bases between. The CDR3 sequence: CASSYSIQGETQYF. Here the CDR3 DNA reads TGTGCCAGCAGTTACTCGATCCAGGGCGAGACCCAGTACTTC.

The CDR3: CASSNPTGTSGRRDTQYF. CDR3 nucleotides: TGTGCCAGCAGTAATCCAACAGGGACTAGCGGGAGAAGGGATACGCAGTATTTT. V gene TRBV6-2 or TRBV6-3 combines with J gene TRBJ2-3; TRBD2 matches at 14 bases. The CDR3 is 18 amino acids. Looked up from germline, CDR1 is MNHEY and CDR2 is SVGEGT. Losses at the gene ends were 5 bases for V and 6 bases for J; bases not matched to a gene: 13.

The gene calls are TRBV6-2 or TRBV6-3 and TRBJ2-7; the match to TRBD1 covers 7 bases. The CDR3 sequence is 19 residues long. Per the germline V gene, CDR1 is MNHEY and CDR2 is SVGEGT. The J segment lost 2 bases and the V segment lost 1 base, leaving 17 bases of the junction unmatched. The CDR3 sequence: CASSYCVRDRKVPTYEQYF. For the CDR3, the DNA is TGTGCCAGCAGTTACTGTGTACGGGACAGAAAAGTCCCCACCTACGAGCAGTACTTC.

This CDR3 reads CSARAGSSGSNEQYF. The CDR3 region has the DNA TGCAGTGCTAGAGCAGGTAGTAGCGGGAGCAATGAGCAGTACTTC. This sequence joins TRBV20-1 and TRBJ2-1; TRBD2 aligns across 9 bases. The better agreement between TRBJ2-7 and the DNA end casts doubt on the J call. CDR1 is DFQATT, CDR2 SNEGSKA, per germline (reference sequence). This CDR3 has 15 residues.

J is TRBJ2-7 and V is TRBV10-3, with D perhaps matching TRBD1 (6 bases). Germline CDR1 ENHRY, CDR2 SYGVKD. The CDR3 length is 11 residues. Trimming left V 8 bases short and J 5 bases short, with 10 bases between. The CDR3 coding sequence is TGTGCCATCCGGGACACCGACGAGCAGTACTTC. Protein: CAIRDTDEQYF.